This T cell receptor (beta chain) is drawn from a study of blood T cells in healthy people across ages. CDR1 and CDR2 (germline): SGHAT, FQNNGV. The CDR3 sequence is 17 residues long. A second 7 to 11 cycle PCR used barcoded and J-beta primers. Via MiXCR, TCRdb re-called the 5' RACE reads, giving one row per CDR3 protein. The sample carries 1.5 million to 2 million distinct CDR3 sequences, less than 50% recorded once. A word on this clonotype: Germline is not matched at one junction end, which may reflect a read error.

This TCR derives from a woman in her forties in good health. The V call is TRBV11-2, the J call TRBJ2-6; perhaps D is TRBD1 or TRBD2 (5 bases each). The sequenced material came from blood. In nucleotides, the CDR3 is TGCGCCAGCAGCTTAGGTTTGGGGGATAGTGGGGCCAACGTCCTGACTTTC. Translation: CASSLGLGDSGANVLTF. The complete variable domain, with remaining parts taken from reference TRBV11-2 and TRBJ2-6, reads EAGVAQSPRYKIIEKRQSVAFWCNPISGHATLYWYQQILGQGPKLLIQFQNNGVVDDSQLPKDRFSAERLKGVDSTLKIQPAKLEDSAVYLCASSLGLGDSGANVLTFGAGSRLTVL.